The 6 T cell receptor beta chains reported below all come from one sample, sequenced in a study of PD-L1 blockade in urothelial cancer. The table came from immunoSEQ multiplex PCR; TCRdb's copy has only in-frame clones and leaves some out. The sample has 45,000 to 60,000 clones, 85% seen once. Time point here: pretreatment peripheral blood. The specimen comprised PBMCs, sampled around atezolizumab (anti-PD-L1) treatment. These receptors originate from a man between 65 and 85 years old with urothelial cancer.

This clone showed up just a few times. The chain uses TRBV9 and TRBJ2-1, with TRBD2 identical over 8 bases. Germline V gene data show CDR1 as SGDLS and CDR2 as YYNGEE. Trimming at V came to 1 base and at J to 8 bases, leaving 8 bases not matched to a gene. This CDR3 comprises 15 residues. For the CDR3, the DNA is TGTGCCAGCAGCGTAAGGACGGGAGGGCCCGATGAGCAGTTCTTC. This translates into CASSVRTGGPDEQFF.

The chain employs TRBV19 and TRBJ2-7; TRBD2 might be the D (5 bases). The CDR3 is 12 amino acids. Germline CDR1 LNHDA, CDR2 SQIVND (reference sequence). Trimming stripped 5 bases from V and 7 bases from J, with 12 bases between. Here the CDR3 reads CASSSSSIEQYF. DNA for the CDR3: TGTGCCAGTAGTTCCTCTAGCATAGAGCAGTACTTC.

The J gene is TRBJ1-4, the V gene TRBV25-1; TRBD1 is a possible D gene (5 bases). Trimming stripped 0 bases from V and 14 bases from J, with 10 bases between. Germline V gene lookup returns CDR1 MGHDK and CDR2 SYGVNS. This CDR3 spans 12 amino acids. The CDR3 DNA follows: TGTGCCAGCAGTGAATATGGCCAGGGCCTGTTTTTT. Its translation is CASSEYGQGLFF. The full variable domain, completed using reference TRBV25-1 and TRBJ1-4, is EADIYQTPRYLVIGTGKKITLECSQTMGHDKMYWYQQDPGMELHLIHYSYGVNSTEKGDLSSESTVSRIRTEHFPLTLESARPSHTSQYLCASSEYGQGLFFGSGTQLSVL.

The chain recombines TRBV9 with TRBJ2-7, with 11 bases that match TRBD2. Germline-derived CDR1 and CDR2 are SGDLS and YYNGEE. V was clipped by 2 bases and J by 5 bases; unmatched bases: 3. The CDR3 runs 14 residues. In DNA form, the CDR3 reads TGTGCCAGCAGCGTCACTAGCGGGAGCGACGAGCAGTACTTC. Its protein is CASSVTSGSDEQYF.

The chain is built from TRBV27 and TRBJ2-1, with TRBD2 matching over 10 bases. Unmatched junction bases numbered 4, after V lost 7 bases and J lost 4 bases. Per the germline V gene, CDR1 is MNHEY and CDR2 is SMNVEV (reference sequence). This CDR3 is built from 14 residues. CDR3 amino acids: CASNTLAGYNEQFF. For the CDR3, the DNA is TGTGCCAGCAACACACTAGCGGGGTACAATGAGCAGTTCTTC.

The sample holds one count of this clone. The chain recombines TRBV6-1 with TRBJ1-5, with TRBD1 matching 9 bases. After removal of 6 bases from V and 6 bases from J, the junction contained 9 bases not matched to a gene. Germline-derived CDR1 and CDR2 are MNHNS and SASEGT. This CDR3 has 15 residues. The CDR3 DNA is TGTGCCAGCAGCTCTGCTACAGGGGGCTTTCAGCCCCAGCATTTT. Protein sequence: CASSSATGGFQPQHF.